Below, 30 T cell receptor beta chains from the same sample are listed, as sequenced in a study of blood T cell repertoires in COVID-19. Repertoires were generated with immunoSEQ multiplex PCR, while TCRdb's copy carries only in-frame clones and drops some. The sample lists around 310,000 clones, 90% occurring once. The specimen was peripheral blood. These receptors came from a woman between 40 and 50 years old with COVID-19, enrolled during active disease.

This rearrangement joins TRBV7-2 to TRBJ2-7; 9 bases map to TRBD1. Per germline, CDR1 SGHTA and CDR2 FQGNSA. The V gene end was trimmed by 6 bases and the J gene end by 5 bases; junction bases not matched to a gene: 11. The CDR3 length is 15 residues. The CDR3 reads CASRLRGQGRNEQYF. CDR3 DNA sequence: TGTGCCAGCAGATTACGAGGACAGGGGCGGAACGAGCAGTACTTC.

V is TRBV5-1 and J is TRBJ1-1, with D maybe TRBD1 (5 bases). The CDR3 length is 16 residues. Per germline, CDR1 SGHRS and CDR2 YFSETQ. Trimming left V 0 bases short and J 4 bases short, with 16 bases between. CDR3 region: CASSLAPFGGGTEAFF. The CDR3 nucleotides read TGCGCCAGCAGCTTGGCTCCTTTTGGGGGAGGCACTGAAGCTTTCTTT.

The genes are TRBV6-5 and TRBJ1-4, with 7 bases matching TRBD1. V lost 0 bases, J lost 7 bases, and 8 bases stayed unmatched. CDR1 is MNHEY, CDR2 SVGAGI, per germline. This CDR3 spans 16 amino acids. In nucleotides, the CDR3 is TGTGCCAGCAGTTACTCAGGGGGCCCCGAGAGTGAAAAACTGTTTTTT. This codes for CASSYSGGPESEKLFF.

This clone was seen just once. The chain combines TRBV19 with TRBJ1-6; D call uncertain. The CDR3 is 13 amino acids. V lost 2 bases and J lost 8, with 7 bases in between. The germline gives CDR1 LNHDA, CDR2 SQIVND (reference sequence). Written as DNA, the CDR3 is TGTGCCAGTAGTATACAGCGGGATTCACCCCTCCACTTT. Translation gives CASSIQRDSPLHF. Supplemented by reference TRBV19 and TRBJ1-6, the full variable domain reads DGGITQSPKYLFRKEGQNVTLSCEQNLNHDAMYWYRQDPGQGLRLIYYSQIVNDFQKGDIAEGYSVSREKKESFPLTVTSAQKNPTAFYLCASSIQRDSPLHFGNGTRLTVT.

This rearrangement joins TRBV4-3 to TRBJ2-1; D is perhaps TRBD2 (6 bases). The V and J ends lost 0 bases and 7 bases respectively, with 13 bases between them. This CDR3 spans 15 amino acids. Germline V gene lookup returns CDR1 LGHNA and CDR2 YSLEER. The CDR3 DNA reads TGCGCCAGCAGCCAAGATTGGAGGGTGGTGAATGAGCAGTTCTTC. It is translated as CASSQDWRVVNEQFF.

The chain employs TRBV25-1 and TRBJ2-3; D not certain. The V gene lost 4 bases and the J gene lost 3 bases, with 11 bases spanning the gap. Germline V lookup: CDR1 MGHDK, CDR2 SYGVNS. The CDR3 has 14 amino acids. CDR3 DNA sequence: TGTGCCAGCAGTGGTCCCGACTGGACAGATACGCAGTATTTT. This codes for CASSGPDWTDTQYF.

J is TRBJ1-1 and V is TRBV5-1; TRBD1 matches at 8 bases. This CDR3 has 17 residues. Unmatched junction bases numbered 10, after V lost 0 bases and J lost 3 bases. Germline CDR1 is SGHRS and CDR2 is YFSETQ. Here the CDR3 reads CASSLAGGRKWDTEAFF. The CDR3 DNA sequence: TGCGCCAGCAGCTTGGCAGGGGGCCGAAAATGGGACACTGAAGCTTTCTTT.

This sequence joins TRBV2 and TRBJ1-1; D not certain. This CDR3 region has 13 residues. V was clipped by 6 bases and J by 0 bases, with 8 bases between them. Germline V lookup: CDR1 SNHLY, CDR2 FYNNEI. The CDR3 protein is CASSPLVNTEAFF. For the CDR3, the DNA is TGTGCCAGCAGCCCACTCGTGAACACTGAAGCTTTCTTT. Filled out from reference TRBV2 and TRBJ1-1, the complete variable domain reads EPEVTQTPSHQVTQMGQEVILRCVPISNHLYFYWYRQILGQKVEFLVSFYNNEISEKSEIFDDQFSVERPDGSNFTLKIRSTKLEDSAMYFCASSPLVNTEAFFGQGTRLTVV.

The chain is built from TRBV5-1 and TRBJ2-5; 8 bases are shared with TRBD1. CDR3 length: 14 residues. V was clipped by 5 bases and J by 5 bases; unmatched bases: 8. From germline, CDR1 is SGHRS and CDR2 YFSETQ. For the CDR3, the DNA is TGCGCCAGCAGAGTGGACAGGGATCACGAGACCCAGTACTTC. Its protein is CASRVDRDHETQYF.

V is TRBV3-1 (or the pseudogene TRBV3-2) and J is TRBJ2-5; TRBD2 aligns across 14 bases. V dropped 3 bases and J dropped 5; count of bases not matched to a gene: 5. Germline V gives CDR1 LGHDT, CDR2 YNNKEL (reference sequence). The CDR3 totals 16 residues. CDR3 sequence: CASSQTSGGAGETQYF. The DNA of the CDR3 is TGTGCCAGCAGCCAGACTAGCGGGGGGGCCGGGGAGACCCAGTACTTC.

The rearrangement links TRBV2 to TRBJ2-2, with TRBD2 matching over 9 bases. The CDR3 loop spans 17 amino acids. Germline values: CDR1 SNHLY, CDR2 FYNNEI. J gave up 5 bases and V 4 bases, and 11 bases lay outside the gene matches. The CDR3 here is CASSGPGLAGRTGELFF. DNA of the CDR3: TGTGCCAGCAGTGGCCCGGGACTAGCCGGACGGACCGGGGAGCTGTTTTTT.

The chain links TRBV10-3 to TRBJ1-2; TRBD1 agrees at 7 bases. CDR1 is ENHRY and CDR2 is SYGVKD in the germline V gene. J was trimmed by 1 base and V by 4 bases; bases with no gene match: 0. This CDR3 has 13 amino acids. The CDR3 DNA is TGTGCCATCAGTGGACAGGGTAACTATGGCTACACCTTC. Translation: CAISGQGNYGYTF.

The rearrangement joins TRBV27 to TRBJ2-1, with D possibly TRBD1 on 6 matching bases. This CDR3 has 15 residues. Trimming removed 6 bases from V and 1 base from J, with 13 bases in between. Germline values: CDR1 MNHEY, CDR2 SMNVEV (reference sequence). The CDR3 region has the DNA TGTGCCAGCAGCTTTACAGGGCCTTCCTACAATGAGCAGTTCTTC. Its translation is CASSFTGPSYNEQFF.

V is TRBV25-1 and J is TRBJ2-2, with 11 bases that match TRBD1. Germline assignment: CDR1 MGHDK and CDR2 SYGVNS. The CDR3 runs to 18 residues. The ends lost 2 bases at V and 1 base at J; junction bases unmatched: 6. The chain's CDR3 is CASSEDYGTGGNTGELFF. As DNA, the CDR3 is TGTGCCAGCAGTGAAGATTACGGGACAGGGGGGAACACCGGGGAGCTGTTTTTT.

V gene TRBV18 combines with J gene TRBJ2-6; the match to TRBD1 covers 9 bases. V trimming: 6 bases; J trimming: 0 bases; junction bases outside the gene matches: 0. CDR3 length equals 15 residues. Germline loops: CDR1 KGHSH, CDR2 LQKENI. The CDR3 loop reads CASSTGGSGANVLTF. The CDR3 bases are TGTGCCAGCTCGACAGGGGGCTCTGGGGCCAACGTCCTGACTTTC.

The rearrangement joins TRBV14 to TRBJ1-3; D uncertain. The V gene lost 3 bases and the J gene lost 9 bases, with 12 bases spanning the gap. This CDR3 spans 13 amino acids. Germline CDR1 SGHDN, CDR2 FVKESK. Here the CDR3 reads CASSQAPPITIYF. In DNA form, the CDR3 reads TGTGCCAGCAGCCAGGCCCCTCCGATCACCATATATTTT.

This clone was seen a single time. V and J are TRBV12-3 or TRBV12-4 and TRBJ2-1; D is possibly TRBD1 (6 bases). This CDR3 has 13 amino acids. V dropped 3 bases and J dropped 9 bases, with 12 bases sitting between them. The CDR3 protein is CASSFRQGSEQFF. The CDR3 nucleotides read TGTGCCAGCAGTTTCAGGCAGGGGAGTGAGCAGTTCTTC.

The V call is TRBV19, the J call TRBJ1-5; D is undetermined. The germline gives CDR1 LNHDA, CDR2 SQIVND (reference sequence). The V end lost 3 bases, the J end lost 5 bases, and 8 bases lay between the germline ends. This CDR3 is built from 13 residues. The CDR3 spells CASSIRRDQPQHF. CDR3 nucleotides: TGTGCCAGTAGTATTCGGCGGGATCAGCCCCAGCATTTT.

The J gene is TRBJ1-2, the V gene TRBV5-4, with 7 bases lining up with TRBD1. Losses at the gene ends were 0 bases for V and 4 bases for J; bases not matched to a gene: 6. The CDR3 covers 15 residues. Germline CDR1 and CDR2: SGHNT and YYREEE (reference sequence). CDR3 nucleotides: TGTGCCAGCAGCTTGGCGGGAAGGGGGCCCTATGGCTACACCTTC. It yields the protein CASSLAGRGPYGYTF. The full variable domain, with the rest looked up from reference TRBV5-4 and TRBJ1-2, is ETGVTQSPTHLIKTRGQQVTLRCSSQSGHNTVSWYQQALGQGPQFIFQYYREEENGRGNFPPRFSGLQFPNYSSELNVNALELDDSALYLCASSLAGRGPYGYTFGSGTRLTVV.

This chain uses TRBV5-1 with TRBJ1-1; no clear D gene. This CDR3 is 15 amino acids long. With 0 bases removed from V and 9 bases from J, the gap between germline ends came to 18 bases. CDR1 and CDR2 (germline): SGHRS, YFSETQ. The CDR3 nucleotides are TGCGCCAGCAGCTTGGCCAGAAGACCTGAGGGCCAAGCTTTCTTT. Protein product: CASSLARRPEGQAFF.

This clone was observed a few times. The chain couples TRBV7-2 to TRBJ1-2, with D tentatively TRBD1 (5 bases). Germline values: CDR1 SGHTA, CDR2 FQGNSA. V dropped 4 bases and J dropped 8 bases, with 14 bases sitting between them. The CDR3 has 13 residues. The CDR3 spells CASSSIGVGGYTF. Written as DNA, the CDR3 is TGTGCCAGCAGCTCCATAGGGGTAGGAGGCTACACCTTC.

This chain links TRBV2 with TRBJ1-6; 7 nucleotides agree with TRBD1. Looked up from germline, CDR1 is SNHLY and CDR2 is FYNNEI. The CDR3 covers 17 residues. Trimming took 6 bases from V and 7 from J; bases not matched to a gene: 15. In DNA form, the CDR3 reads TGTGCCAGCAGGTCCGGTTCGAGGGGACAGAGGAATTCACCCCTCCACTTT. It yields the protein CASRSGSRGQRNSPLHF. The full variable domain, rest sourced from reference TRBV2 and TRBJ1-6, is EPEVTQTPSHQVTQMGQEVILRCVPISNHLYFYWYRQILGQKVEFLVSFYNNEISEKSEIFDDQFSVERPDGSNFTLKIRSTKLEDSAMYFCASRSGSRGQRNSPLHFGNGTRLTVT.

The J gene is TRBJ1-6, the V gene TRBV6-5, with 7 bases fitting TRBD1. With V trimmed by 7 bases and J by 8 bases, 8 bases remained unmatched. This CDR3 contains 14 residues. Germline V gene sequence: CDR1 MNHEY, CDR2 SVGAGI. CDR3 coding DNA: TGTGCCAGCAATAACAGGGGATCCCATTCACCCCTCCACTTT. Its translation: CASNNRGSHSPLHF.

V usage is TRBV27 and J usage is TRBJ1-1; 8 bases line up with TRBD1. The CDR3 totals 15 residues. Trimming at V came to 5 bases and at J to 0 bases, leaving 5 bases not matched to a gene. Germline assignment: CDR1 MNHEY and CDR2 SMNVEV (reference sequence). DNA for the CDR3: TGTGCCAGCAGTAGGCAGGGGGCAATGAACACTGAAGCTTTCTTT. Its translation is CASSRQGAMNTEAFF.

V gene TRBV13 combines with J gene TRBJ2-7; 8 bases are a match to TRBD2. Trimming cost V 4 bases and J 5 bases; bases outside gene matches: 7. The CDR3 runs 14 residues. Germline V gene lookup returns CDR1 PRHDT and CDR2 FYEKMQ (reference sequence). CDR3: CASSSRRGADEQYF. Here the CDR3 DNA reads TGTGCCAGCAGCTCCCGGCGGGGGGCGGACGAGCAGTACTTC.

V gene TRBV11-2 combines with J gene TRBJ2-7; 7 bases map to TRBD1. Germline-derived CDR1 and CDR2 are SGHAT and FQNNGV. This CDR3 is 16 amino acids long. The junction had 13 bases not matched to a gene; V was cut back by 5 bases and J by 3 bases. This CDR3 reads CASSAPNRGKNYEQYF. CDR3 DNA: TGTGCCAGCAGCGCCCCAAACAGGGGAAAAAACTACGAGCAGTACTTC.

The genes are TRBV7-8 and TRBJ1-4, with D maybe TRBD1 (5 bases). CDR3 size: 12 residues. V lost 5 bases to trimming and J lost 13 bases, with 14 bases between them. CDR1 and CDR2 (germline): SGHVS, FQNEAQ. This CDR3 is CASSPGAGRLFF. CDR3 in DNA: TGTGCCAGCAGCCCCGGGGCGGGGAGACTGTTTTTT.

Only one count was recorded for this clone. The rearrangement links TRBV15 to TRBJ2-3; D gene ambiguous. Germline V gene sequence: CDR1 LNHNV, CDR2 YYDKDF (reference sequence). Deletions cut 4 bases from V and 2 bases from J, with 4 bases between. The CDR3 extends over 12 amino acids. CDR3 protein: CATSTSTDTQYF. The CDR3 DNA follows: TGTGCCACCAGCACTTCCACAGATACGCAGTATTTT.

CDR3 sequence: CASSIGITGSEQYF. The CDR3, as DNA: TGTGCCAGTAGTATAGGGATCACAGGGAGCGAGCAGTACTTC. The V and J genes are TRBV19 and TRBJ2-7, with D tentatively TRBD1 (6 bases). This CDR3 is built from 14 residues. Germline-derived CDR1 and CDR2 are LNHDA and SQIVND (reference sequence). Deletions cut 1 base from V and 6 bases from J, with 13 bases between. The full variable domain, rest sourced from reference TRBV19 and TRBJ2-7, is DGGITQSPKYLFRKEGQNVTLSCEQNLNHDAMYWYRQDPGQGLRLIYYSQIVNDFQKGDIAEGYSVSREKKESFPLTVTSAQKNPTAFYLCASSIGITGSEQYFGPGTRLTVT.

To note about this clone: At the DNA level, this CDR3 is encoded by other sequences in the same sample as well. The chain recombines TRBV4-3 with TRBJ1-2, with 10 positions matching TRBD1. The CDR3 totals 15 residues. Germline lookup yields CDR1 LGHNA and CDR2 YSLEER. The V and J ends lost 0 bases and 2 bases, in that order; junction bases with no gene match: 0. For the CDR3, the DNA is TGCGCCAGCAGCCAAGAGGACAGGGGGAACTATGGCTACACCTTC. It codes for CASSQEDRGNYGYTF.